The next 9 T cell receptor beta chains were all read from a single sample in a study of immune evolution from preneoplasia to lung adenocarcinoma. The repertoire was sequenced with immunoSEQ multiplex PCR; TCRdb's copy has only in-frame clones and lacks some. Altogether about 800 clones are present, roughly 80% being singletons, with the ten largest covering 8% to 10%. Sequenced sample: FFPE atypical adenomatous hyperplasia tissue from the lung. As for subset: atypical adenomatous hyperplasia (AAH), lung preneoplasia. These receptors were taken from a person aged 70 to 79 with lung adenocarcinoma.

The V and J genes are TRBV11-2 and TRBJ2-5, with D perhaps matching TRBD1 or TRBD2 (6 bases each). The tail of the sequence fits TRBJ2-7 better, so the J call may be wrong. The germline V gene has CDR1 SGHAT and CDR2 FQNNGV. The CDR3 extends over 12 amino acids. The chain's CDR3 is CATIRGPHEQYF. CDR3 coding DNA: TGTGCCACCATACGGGGGCCCCACGAGCAGTACTTC.

V is TRBV7-9 and J is TRBJ1-4; D gene unclear. This CDR3 has 14 amino acids. Germline values: CDR1 SEHNR, CDR2 FQNEAQ (reference sequence). The ends were cut back, 3 bases at V and 6 bases at J, with 11 bases in the middle. The CDR3 coding sequence is TGTGCCAGCAGCTTGCGGCGAGAGGATGAAAAACTGTTTTTT. Encoded protein: CASSLRREDEKLFF.

The chain joins TRBV5-5 to TRBJ2-3, with unresolved D. Trimming pared 2 bases from V and 6 bases from J, leaving 7 bases between. The CDR3 spans 12 residues. The germline gives CDR1 SGHKS, CDR2 YYEKEE (reference sequence). The CDR3 coding sequence is TGTGCCAGCAGCTTTGCCGAGGATACGCAGTATTTT. It translates to CASSFAEDTQYF. The variable domain in full, completed from reference TRBV5-5 and TRBJ2-3, reads DAGVTQSPTHLIKTRGQQVTLRCSPISGHKSVSWYQQVLGQGPQFIFQYYEKEERGRGNFPDRFSARQFPNYSSELNVNALLLGDSALYLCASSFAEDTQYFGPGTRLTVL.

In nucleotides, the CDR3 is TGTGCCACAAAACAGGGAAAGGTCACCTACAATGAGCAGTTCTTC. Encoded protein: CATKQGKVTYNEQFF. The chain uses TRBV6-4 and TRBJ2-1, with a tentative D call TRBD1 (6 bases). CDR3 length: 15 residues. The V and J ends lost 10 bases and 2 bases respectively, with 18 bases between them. The V gene's germline CDR1 is MRHNA and CDR2 SNTAGT.

The chain recombines TRBV28 with TRBJ2-3; D unresolved. Germline loops: CDR1 MDHEN, CDR2 SYDVKM. Trimming took off 2 bases at V and 6 bases at J, with 12 bases between the two ends. The CDR3 runs 14 residues. The CDR3 bases are TGTGCCAGCAGTTTAATTGACTCACCGGATACGCAGTATTTT. The encoded protein is CASSLIDSPDTQYF.

The rearrangement links TRBV27 to TRBJ2-7; weak D call: TRBD2 (5 bases). The ends were cut back, 2 bases at V and 5 bases at J, with 7 bases in the middle. Looked up from germline, CDR1 is MNHEY and CDR2 is SMNVEV (reference sequence). The CDR3 contains 12 residues. CDR3 region: CASSLSGHEQYF. The CDR3 nucleotides read TGTGCCAGCAGTTTAAGCGGCCACGAGCAGTACTTC.

In this sample, this clone turned up once. The chain is built from TRBV9 and TRBJ2-5; the match to TRBD2 covers 7 bases. CDR3 length: 16 residues. CDR1 is SGDLS, CDR2 YYNGEE, per germline. Trimming removed 3 bases from V and 6 bases from J; junction bases left unmatched: 14. The CDR3 DNA follows: TGTGCCAGCAGCGGGGGGGGAACTCGCCAACGGCAGACCCAGTACTTC. It is translated as CASSGGGTRQRQTQYF.

This clone was counted once. The CDR3 DNA reads as TGTGCCAGCAGCTCCGGGACAGAGTACGAGCAGTACTTC. Its protein product is CASSSGTEYEQYF. The gene calls are TRBV7-6 and TRBJ2-7; 7 bases fit TRBD1. The germline V gene has CDR1 SGHVS and CDR2 FNYEAQ. V lost 4 bases, J lost 4 bases, and 4 bases stayed unmatched. The CDR3 extends over 13 amino acids.

V is TRBV23-1 and J is TRBJ1-1; 9 positions match TRBD1. TRBV23-1 is treated as an ORF (open reading frame) with a function not yet certain. Losses at the gene ends were 1 base for V and 1 base for J; bases not matched to a gene: 7. The CDR3 loop spans 17 amino acids. This CDR3 reads CASSQFGDRGKNTEAFF. The CDR3 region has the DNA TGCGCCAGCAGTCAATTTGGAGACAGGGGGAAGAACACTGAAGCTTTCTTT.